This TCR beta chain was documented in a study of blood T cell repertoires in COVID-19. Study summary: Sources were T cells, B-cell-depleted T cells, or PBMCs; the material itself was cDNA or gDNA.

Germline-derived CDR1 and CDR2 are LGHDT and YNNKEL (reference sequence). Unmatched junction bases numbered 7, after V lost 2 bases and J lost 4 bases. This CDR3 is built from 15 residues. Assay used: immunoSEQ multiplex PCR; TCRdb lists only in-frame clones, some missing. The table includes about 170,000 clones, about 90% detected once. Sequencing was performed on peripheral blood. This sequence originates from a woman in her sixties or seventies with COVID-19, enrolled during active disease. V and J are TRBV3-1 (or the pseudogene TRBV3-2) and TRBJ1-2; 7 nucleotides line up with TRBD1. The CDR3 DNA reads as TGTGCCAGCAGCCAATACAGGGGTGGGGGCTATGGCTACACCTTC. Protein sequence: CASSQYRGGGYGYTF.